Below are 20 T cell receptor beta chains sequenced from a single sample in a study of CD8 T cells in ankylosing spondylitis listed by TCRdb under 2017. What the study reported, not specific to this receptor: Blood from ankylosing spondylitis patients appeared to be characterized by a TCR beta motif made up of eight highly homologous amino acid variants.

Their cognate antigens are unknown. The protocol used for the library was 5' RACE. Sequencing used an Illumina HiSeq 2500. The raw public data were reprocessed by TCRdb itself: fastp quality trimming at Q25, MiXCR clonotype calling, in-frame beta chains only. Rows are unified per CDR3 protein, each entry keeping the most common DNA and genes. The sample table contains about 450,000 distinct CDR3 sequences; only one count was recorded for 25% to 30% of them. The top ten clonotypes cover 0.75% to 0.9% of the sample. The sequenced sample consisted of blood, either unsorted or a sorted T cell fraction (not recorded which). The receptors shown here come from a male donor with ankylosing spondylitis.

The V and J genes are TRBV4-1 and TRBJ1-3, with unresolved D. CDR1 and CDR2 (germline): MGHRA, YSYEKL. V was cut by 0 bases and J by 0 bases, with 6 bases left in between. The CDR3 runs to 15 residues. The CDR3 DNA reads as TGCGCCAGCAGCCAAGATCCGAGCTCTGGAAACACCATATATTTT. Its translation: CASSQDPSSGNTIYF.

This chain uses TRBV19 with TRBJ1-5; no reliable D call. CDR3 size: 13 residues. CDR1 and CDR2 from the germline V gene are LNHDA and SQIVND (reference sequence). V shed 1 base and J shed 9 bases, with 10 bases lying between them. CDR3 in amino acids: CASSIGEGRPQHF. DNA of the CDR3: TGTGCCAGTAGTATAGGGGAGGGTCGGCCCCAGCATTTT.

CDR3 nucleotide sequence: TGTGCCAGCAGTCCCGGTGAAGGGTGGGGAAAACTGTTTTTT. As protein: CASSPGEGWGKLFF. The chain couples TRBV3-1 to TRBJ1-4, with D unclear. CDR3 length: 14 amino acids. Trimming took 6 bases from V and 10 from J, leaving 18 bases between them. The germline gives CDR1 LGHDT, CDR2 YNNKEL (reference sequence).

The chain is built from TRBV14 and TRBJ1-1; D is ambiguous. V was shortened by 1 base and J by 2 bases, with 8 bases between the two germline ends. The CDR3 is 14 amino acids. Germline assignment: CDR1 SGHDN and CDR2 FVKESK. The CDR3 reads CASSQGPINTEAFF. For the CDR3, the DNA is TGTGCCAGCAGCCAAGGTCCGATCAACACTGAAGCTTTCTTT.

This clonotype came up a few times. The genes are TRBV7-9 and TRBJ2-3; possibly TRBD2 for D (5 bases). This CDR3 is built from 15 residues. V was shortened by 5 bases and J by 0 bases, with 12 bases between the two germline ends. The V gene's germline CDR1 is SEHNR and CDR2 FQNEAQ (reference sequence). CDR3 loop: CASSAGLASTDTQYF. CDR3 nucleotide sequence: TGTGCCAGCAGCGCCGGACTGGCTAGCACAGATACGCAGTATTTT.

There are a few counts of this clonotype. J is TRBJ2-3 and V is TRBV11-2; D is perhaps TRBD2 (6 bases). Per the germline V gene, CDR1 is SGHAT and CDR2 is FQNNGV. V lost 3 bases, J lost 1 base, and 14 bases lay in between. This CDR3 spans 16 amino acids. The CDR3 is CASSFSLGEGTDTQYF. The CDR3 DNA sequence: TGTGCCAGCAGCTTCTCCTTGGGGGAGGGCACAGATACGCAGTATTTT.

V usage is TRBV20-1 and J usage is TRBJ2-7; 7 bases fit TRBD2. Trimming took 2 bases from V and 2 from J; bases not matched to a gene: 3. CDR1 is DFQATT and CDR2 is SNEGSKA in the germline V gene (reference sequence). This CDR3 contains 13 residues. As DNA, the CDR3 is TGCAGTGCTAGAAAGGGGACTACCTACGAGCAGTACTTC. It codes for CSARKGTTYEQYF.

This CDR3 is CASSRQGLAGGEQFF. CDR3 in DNA: TGTGCCAGCAGTCGACAGGGACTAGCGGGGGGTGAGCAGTTCTTC. The rearrangement uses TRBV12-3 or TRBV12-4 and TRBJ2-1; TRBD2 aligns across 15 bases. The ends lost 5 bases at V and 9 bases at J; junction bases unmatched: 5. The length of the CDR3 is 15 residues.

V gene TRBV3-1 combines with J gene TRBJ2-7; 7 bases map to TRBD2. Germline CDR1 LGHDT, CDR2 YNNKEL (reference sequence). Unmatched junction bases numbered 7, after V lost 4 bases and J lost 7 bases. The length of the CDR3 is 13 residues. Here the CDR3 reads CASSLRGGLEQYF. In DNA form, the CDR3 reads TGTGCCAGCAGCCTCCGGGGAGGGCTGGAGCAGTACTTC.

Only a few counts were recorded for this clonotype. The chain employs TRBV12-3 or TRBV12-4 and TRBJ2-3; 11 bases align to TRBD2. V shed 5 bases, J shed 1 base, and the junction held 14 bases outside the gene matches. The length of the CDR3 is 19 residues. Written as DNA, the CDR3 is TGTGCCAGCAGTCAAACAGACCTAGCGGGAGGCTCGGGCACAGATACGCAGTATTTT. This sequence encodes CASSQTDLAGGSGTDTQYF.

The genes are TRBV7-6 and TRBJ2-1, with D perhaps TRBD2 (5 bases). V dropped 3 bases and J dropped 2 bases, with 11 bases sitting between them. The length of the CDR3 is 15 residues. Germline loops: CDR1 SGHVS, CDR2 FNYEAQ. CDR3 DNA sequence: TGTGCCAGCAGCTTGATGACTAACCCCTACAATGAGCAGTTCTTC. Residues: CASSLMTNPYNEQFF.

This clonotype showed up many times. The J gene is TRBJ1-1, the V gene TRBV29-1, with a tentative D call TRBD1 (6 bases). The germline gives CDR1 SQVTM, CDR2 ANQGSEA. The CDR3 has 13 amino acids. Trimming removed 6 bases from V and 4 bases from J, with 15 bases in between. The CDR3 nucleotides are TGCAGCGTCATTCGGGGGCTTGGCACTGAAGCTTTCTTT. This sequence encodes CSVIRGLGTEAFF.

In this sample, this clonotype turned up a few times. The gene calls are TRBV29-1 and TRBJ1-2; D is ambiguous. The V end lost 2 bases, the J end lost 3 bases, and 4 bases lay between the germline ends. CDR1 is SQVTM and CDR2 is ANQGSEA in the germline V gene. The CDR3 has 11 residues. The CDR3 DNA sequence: TGCAGCGTTGAAACGGACTATGGCTACACCTTC. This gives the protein CSVETDYGYTF.

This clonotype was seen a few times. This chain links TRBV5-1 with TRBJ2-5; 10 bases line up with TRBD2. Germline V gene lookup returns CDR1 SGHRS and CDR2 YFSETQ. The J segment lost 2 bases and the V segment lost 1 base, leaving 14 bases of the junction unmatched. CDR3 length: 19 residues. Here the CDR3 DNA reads TGCGCCAGCAGCTTGATACGGAATAGCGGGAGGTTATTACAAGAGACCCAGTACTTC. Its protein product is CASSLIRNSGRLLQETQYF. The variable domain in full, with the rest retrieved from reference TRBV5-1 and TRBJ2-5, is KAGVTQTPRYLIKTRGQQVTLSCSPISGHRSVSWYQQTPGQGLQFLFEYFSETQRNKGNFPGRFSGRQFSNSRSEMNVSTLELGDSALYLCASSLIRNSGRLLQETQYFGPGTRLLVL.

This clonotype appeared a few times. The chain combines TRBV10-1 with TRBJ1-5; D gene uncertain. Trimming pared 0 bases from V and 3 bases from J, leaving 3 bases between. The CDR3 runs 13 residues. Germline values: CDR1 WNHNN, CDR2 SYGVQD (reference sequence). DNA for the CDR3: TGCGCCAGCAGTGAGTCTTACAATCAGCCCCAGCATTTT. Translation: CASSESYNQPQHF.

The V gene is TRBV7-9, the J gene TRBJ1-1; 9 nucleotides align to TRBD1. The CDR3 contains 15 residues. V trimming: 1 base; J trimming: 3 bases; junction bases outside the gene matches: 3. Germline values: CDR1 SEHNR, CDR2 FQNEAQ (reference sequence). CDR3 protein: CASSLGWTGDTEAFF. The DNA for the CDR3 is TGTGCCAGCAGCTTAGGGTGGACAGGGGACACTGAAGCTTTCTTT. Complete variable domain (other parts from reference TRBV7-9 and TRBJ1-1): DTGVSQNPRHKITKRGQNVTFRCDPISEHNRLYWYRQTLGQGPEFLTYFQNEAQLEKSRLLSDRFSAERPKGSFSTLEIQRTEQGDSAMYLCASSLGWTGDTEAFFGQGTRLTVV.

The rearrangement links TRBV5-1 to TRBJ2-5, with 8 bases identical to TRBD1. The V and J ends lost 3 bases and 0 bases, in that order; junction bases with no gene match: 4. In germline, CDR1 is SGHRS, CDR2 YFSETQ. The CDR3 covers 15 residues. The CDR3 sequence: CASSYGTGNQETQYF. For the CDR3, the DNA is TGCGCCAGCAGCTACGGGACAGGAAACCAAGAGACCCAGTACTTC.

The CDR3 DNA reads as TGTGCCAGCAGTTACGGAGAAAACACTGAAGCTTTCTTT. It encodes CASSYGENTEAFF. The J gene is TRBJ1-1, the V gene TRBV6-6; D uncertain. The CDR3 is 13 amino acids. Germline V gene lookup returns CDR1 MNHNY and CDR2 SVGAGI (reference sequence). V dropped 2 bases and J dropped 2 bases, with 6 bases sitting between them.

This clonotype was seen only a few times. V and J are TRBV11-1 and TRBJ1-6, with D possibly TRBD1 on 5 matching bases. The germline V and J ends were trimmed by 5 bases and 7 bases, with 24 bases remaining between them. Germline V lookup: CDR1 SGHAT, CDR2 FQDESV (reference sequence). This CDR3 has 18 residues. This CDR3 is CASSPTLRPGPTNSPLHF. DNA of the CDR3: TGTGCCAGCAGCCCAACTCTGCGTCCGGGGCCGACCAATTCACCCCTCCACTTT. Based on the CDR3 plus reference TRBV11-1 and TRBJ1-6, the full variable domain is EAEVAQSPRYKITEKSQAVAFWCDPISGHATLYWYRQILGQGPELLVQFQDESVVDDSQLPKDRFSAERLKGVDSTLKIQPAELGDSAMYLCASSPTLRPGPTNSPLHFGNGTRLTVT.

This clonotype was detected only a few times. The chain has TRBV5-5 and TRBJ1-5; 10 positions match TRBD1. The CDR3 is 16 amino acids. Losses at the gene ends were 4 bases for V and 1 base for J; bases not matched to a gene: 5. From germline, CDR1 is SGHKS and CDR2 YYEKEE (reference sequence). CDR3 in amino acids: CASSHDRGLSNQPQHF. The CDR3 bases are TGTGCCAGCAGCCACGACAGGGGGCTAAGCAATCAGCCCCAGCATTTT.